These T cell receptor beta chains were read from a single sample in a study of cytomegalovirus exposure and HLA in healthy donors. Profiled with immunoSEQ multiplex PCR; TCRdb holds only in-frame clones, not every one. The profile covers around 99,000 clones, with roughly 90% appearing a single time and about 2% taken by the ten largest. Sample: PBMCs. Source of these receptors: a woman younger than 30 in good health and CMV-seronegative. Each CDR3 is given with its conserved first and last residue. D genes are given only for firm matches. Size is stated for part of the rows, as once, few or many counts, or as a class when the clone is expanded.

D gene,clone size,V gene,J gene,CDR3 protein,CDR3 DNA
NA,once,TRBV6-6,TRBJ1-3,CASIERGFGNTIYF,TGTGCCAGCATTGAGCGGGGCTTTGGAAACACCATATATTTT
TRBD2,NA,TRBV9,TRBJ2-7,CASSTPLAGKGEQYF,TGTGCCAGCAGCACTCCACTAGCGGGGAAGGGCGAGCAGTACTTC
NA,NA,TRBV28,TRBJ1-5,CASSFGGLQPQHF,TGTGCCAGCAGTTTTGGGGGACTTCAGCCCCAGCATTTT
NA,NA,TRBV5-4,TRBJ2-2,CASSWTTGGREELFF,TGTGCCAGCAGCTGGACGACCGGGGGACGGGAGGAGCTGTTTTTT
TRBD2,NA,TRBV10-3,TRBJ2-6,CAISESTAGGGSGANVLTF,TGTGCCATCAGTGAGTCGACGGCGGGAGGTGGCTCTGGGGCCAACGTCCTGACTTTC
NA,NA,TRBV27,TRBJ2-1,CASSLPADPTGGDEQFF,TGTGCCAGCAGTTTACCAGCCGATCCAACAGGGGGGGATGAGCAGTTCTTC
NA,NA,TRBV12-2,TRBJ2-2,CASRLNKPRGLTTGELFF,TGTGCAAGTCGCTTAAATAAACCCAGGGGGCTGACCACCGGGGAGCTGTTTTTT
NA,NA,TRBV28,TRBJ1-1,CASTPTPGVTEAFF,TGTGCCAGCACTCCAACCCCCGGTGTCACTGAAGCTTTCTTT
TRBD1,NA,TRBV29-1,TRBJ1-2,CSVWTGEYGYTF,TGCAGCGTTTGGACAGGGGAGTATGGCTACACCTTC
NA,NA,TRBV7-2,TRBJ2-1,CASSPRFGGEQFF,TGTGCCAGCAGCCCCCGCTTCGGGGGAGAGCAGTTCTTC
NA,NA,TRBV6-1,TRBJ2-5,CASSRGTQYF,TGTGCCAGCAGTCGGGGGACCCAGTACTTC
NA,NA,TRBV7-9,TRBJ2-7,CASSFGGDLSYEQYF,TGTGCCAGCAGCTTCGGCGGGGACCTATCCTACGAGCAGTACTTC
TRBD1,NA,TRBV4-2,TRBJ2-6,CASSQDRDSSGANVLTF,TGTGCCAGCAGCCAAGATCGGGACAGCTCTGGGGCCAACGTCCTGACTTTC
TRBD1,NA,TRBV5-4,TRBJ1-2,CASSDLTGSPEGYTF,TGTGCCAGCAGCGACTTGACAGGGTCTCCTGAGGGCTACACCTTC
TRBD1,NA,TRBV2,TRBJ2-3,CASSPGQGIADTQYF,TGTGCCAGCAGCCCGGGACAGGGGATCGCAGATACGCAGTATTTT
NA,NA,TRBV4-3,TRBJ1-1,CASRKRTANTEAFF,TGCGCCAGCCGGAAAAGGACAGCGAACACTGAAGCTTTCTTT
NA,NA,TRBV16,TRBJ2-7,CASSPGDSTYEQYF,TGTGCCAGCAGCCCGGGGGACTCAACCTACGAGCAGTACTTC
TRBD2,NA,TRBV25-1,TRBJ2-5,CASSRGGGRETQYF,TGTGCCAGCAGTCGGGGCGGGGGAAGAGAGACCCAGTACTTC
NA,NA,TRBV28,TRBJ1-5,CASRPGRGGQPQHF,TGTGCCAGCCGCCCTGGGAGAGGAGGTCAGCCCCAGCATTTT
TRBD1,NA,TRBV5-1,TRBJ1-2,CASSEGGGQSGYTF,TGCGCCAGCAGCGAAGGGGGCGGGCAGTCTGGCTACACCTTC
NA,NA,TRBV6-1,TRBJ2-1,CASSEIVDLDSNNEQFF,TGTGCCAGCAGTGAAATTGTGGACCTGGACAGTAACAATGAGCAGTTCTTC
NA,NA,TRBV19,TRBJ1-5,CASSGWTDYSNQPQHF,TGTGCCAGTAGTGGCTGGACAGATTATAGCAATCAGCCCCAGCATTTT
TRBD1,NA,TRBV9,TRBJ1-5,CASSVAGGAQPQHF,TGTGCCAGCAGCGTCGCAGGGGGCGCGCAGCCCCAGCATTTT
TRBD1,NA,TRBV28,TRBJ1-1,CASSPSPGQGYMNTEAFF,TGTGCCAGCAGTCCTTCGCCGGGACAGGGCTATATGAACACTGAAGCTTTCTTT
NA,NA,TRBV11-3,TRBJ2-1,CASSFLRASNEQFF,TGTGCCAGCAGCTTCCTGAGAGCCTCCAATGAGCAGTTCTTC
TRBD1,few,TRBV2,TRBJ1-1,CASRQGLGAFF,TGTGCCAGCCGACAGGGTCTAGGGGCTTTCTTT
NA,few,TRBV5-1,TRBJ2-3,CASRKTDGDTQYF,TGCGCCAGCAGAAAAACCGACGGGGATACGCAGTATTTT
NA,many,TRBV28,TRBJ1-1,CASSFGRNTEAFF,TGTGCCAGCAGTTTTGGGCGGAACACTGAAGCTTTCTTT